Listed below are T cell receptor beta chains from one sample, sequenced in a study of blood T cell repertoires in COVID-19. Measured with immunoSEQ multiplex PCR; TCRdb has only the in-frame clones, and not every one. The sample yields some 180,000 clones, 90% seen once. Sequencing was done on a sample of peripheral blood. The receptors stem from a man aged 50 to 59 with acute or convalescent COVID-19. Each CDR3 is given with its conserved first and last residue. The D gene is left open where the match is weak. Size tells how often a clone was seen (once, few, many) or the class of an expanded clone, and some rows leave it out.

D gene: TRBD1; V gene: TRBV7-2; J gene: TRBJ2-2; clone size: -; CDR3 DNA: TGTGCCAGCAGTTACTGGGACAGGGAAGCCGGGGAGCTGTTTTTT; CDR3 protein: CASSYWDREAGELFF
D gene: -; V gene: TRBV7-8; J gene: TRBJ2-5; clone size: -; CDR3 DNA: TGTGCCAGCACCCTTCAGGGTTCGGAGACCCAGTACTTC; CDR3 protein: CASTLQGSETQYF
D gene: TRBD1; V gene: TRBV19; J gene: TRBJ1-5; clone size: -; CDR3 DNA: TGTGCCAGTCGGGACAGGGGAGGCCAGCCCCAGCATTTT; CDR3 protein: CASRDRGGQPQHF
D gene: -; V gene: TRBV3-1/TRBV3-2; J gene: TRBJ1-4; clone size: -; CDR3 DNA: TGTGCCAGCAGCCAAGATCTCCCCGAAAAACTGTTTTTT; CDR3 protein: CASSQDLPEKLFF
D gene: -; V gene: TRBV11-2; J gene: TRBJ2-1; clone size: few; CDR3 DNA: TGTGCCAGCAGCTTAGCCCCGGGGGACAATGAGCAGTTCTTC; CDR3 protein: CASSLAPGDNEQFF
D gene: -; V gene: TRBV10-2; J gene: TRBJ2-6; clone size: -; CDR3 DNA: TGCGCCAGCAGTGAGTCACTCGGGTACTCTGGGGCCAACGTCCTGACTTTC; CDR3 protein: CASSESLGYSGANVLTF
D gene: -; V gene: TRBV7-8; J gene: TRBJ1-5; clone size: -; CDR3 DNA: TGTGCCAGCAGCCCCGGGACACTTAATCAGCCCCAGCATTTT; CDR3 protein: CASSPGTLNQPQHF
D gene: TRBD1; V gene: TRBV28; J gene: TRBJ1-3; clone size: -; CDR3 DNA: TGTGCCAGCAGTACCCAGGGGGCTCCTGGAAACACCATATATTTT; CDR3 protein: CASSTQGAPGNTIYF
D gene: TRBD1; V gene: TRBV28; J gene: TRBJ2-7; clone size: -; CDR3 DNA: TGTGCCAGCAGTCGCCGGGACAGGGAGAACACCTACGAGCAGTACTTC; CDR3 protein: CASSRRDRENTYEQYF
D gene: TRBD2; V gene: TRBV30; J gene: TRBJ2-2; clone size: -; CDR3 DNA: TGTGCCTGCTCCCGATGGAAGCGGGATAGTTACACCGGGGAGCTGTTTTTT; CDR3 protein: CACSRWKRDSYTGELFF
D gene: -; V gene: TRBV11-2; J gene: TRBJ2-4; clone size: -; CDR3 DNA: TGTGCCAGCAGCTCAGGGCCCAGCATTCAGTACTTC; CDR3 protein: CASSSGPSIQYF
D gene: TRBD2; V gene: TRBV5-4; J gene: TRBJ2-4; clone size: -; CDR3 DNA: TGTGCCAGCAGCTTGGATCTAGCGGGAGCTGCCAAAAACATTCAGTACTTC; CDR3 protein: CASSLDLAGAAKNIQYF
D gene: -; V gene: TRBV19; J gene: TRBJ1-5; clone size: -; CDR3 DNA: TGTGCCAGTAGTATCGTCCCAGGAAATAGCAATCAGCCCCAGCATTTT; CDR3 protein: CASSIVPGNSNQPQHF
D gene: TRBD2; V gene: TRBV19; J gene: TRBJ2-1; clone size: -; CDR3 DNA: TGTGCCAGTAGTATCACTAGCGCCGAGGGCCATGAGCAGTTCTTC; CDR3 protein: CASSITSAEGHEQFF
D gene: -; V gene: TRBV14; J gene: TRBJ1-1; clone size: -; CDR3 DNA: TGTGCCAGCAGCCTACAGGAGAACACTGAAGCTTTCTTT; CDR3 protein: CASSLQENTEAFF
D gene: -; V gene: TRBV7-3; J gene: TRBJ2-5; clone size: -; CDR3 DNA: TGTGCCAGCAGCCAAGGGGTCGGGTCGGAGACCCAGTACTTC; CDR3 protein: CASSQGVGSETQYF
D gene: -; V gene: TRBV4-1; J gene: TRBJ2-7; clone size: -; CDR3 DNA: TGCGCCAGCAGCCCATCAGGGGTGGGACACTACGAGCAGTACTTC; CDR3 protein: CASSPSGVGHYEQYF
D gene: -; V gene: TRBV29-1; J gene: TRBJ2-5; clone size: -; CDR3 DNA: TGCAGCGCTACCATCCCCAGGGGCCAAGAGACCCAGTACTTC; CDR3 protein: CSATIPRGQETQYF
D gene: TRBD1; V gene: TRBV2; J gene: TRBJ2-2; clone size: -; CDR3 DNA: TGTGCCAGCAAAATCCGGACAGGGGGGACCGGGGAGCTGTTTTTT; CDR3 protein: CASKIRTGGTGELFF
D gene: -; V gene: TRBV11-2; J gene: TRBJ2-3; clone size: -; CDR3 DNA: TGTGCCAGCAGCCCCCCCCTAGAGGTCGGCACAGATACGCAGTATTTT; CDR3 protein: CASSPPLEVGTDTQYF
D gene: TRBD1; V gene: TRBV24-1; J gene: TRBJ2-3; clone size: -; CDR3 DNA: TGTGCCACCAGTGATGTGAACAGGGGCCACACAGATACGCAGTATTTT; CDR3 protein: CATSDVNRGHTDTQYF
D gene: TRBD1; V gene: TRBV7-8; J gene: TRBJ2-6; clone size: once; CDR3 DNA: TGTGCCAGCACCCAGACAGGGGGCGCTGGGGCCAACGTCCTGACTTTC; CDR3 protein: CASTQTGGAGANVLTF
D gene: TRBD1; V gene: TRBV19; J gene: TRBJ2-2; clone size: -; CDR3 DNA: TGTGCCAGTACCCCAATCGGGGACAGGAACACCGGGGAGCTGTTTTTT; CDR3 protein: CASTPIGDRNTGELFF
D gene: TRBD1; V gene: TRBV7-9; J gene: TRBJ1-2; clone size: once; CDR3 DNA: TGTGCCAGCAGCTCGGACAGGGCGGGTGGCTACACCTTC; CDR3 protein: CASSSDRAGGYTF
D gene: TRBD1; V gene: TRBV7-9; J gene: TRBJ2-5; clone size: -; CDR3 DNA: TGTGCCAGCAGCACTCCGGGACAGCCACAAGAGACCCAGTACTTC; CDR3 protein: CASSTPGQPQETQYF
D gene: TRBD1; V gene: TRBV28; J gene: TRBJ1-2; clone size: -; CDR3 DNA: TGTGCCAGCAGTTCCCAGACAGGGAACTATGGCTACACCTTC; CDR3 protein: CASSSQTGNYGYTF
D gene: TRBD1; V gene: TRBV9; J gene: TRBJ2-2; clone size: -; CDR3 DNA: TGTGCCAGCAGCGTCCACGGGACAGCCACCGGGGAGCTGTTTTTT; CDR3 protein: CASSVHGTATGELFF
D gene: -; V gene: TRBV7-9; J gene: TRBJ2-7; clone size: -; CDR3 DNA: TGTGCCAGCAGCTTCGGTCGGGAGAAGTCCTACGAGCAGTACTTC; CDR3 protein: CASSFGREKSYEQYF
D gene: -; V gene: TRBV27; J gene: TRBJ2-1; clone size: -; CDR3 DNA: TGTGCCAGCAGTTTAGGAGGGGGCGAGCAGTTCTTC; CDR3 protein: CASSLGGGEQFF
D gene: -; V gene: TRBV12-2; J gene: TRBJ1-5; clone size: -; CDR3 DNA: TGTGCAAGTCGCTTAGCCCTACAAACGTCCAAGGGGTATCAAGGCAATCAGCCCCAGCATTTT; CDR3 protein: CASRLALQTSKGYQGNQPQHF
D gene: TRBD2; V gene: TRBV10-3; J gene: TRBJ2-1; clone size: -; CDR3 DNA: TGTGCCATCAGTTCAGGACTAGCGGGAAACAATGAGCAGTTCTTC; CDR3 protein: CAISSGLAGNNEQFF
D gene: -; V gene: TRBV5-1; J gene: TRBJ2-1; clone size: -; CDR3 DNA: TGCGCCAGCAGCTTAGGGGACACTTACAATGAGCAGTTCTTC; CDR3 protein: CASSLGDTYNEQFF